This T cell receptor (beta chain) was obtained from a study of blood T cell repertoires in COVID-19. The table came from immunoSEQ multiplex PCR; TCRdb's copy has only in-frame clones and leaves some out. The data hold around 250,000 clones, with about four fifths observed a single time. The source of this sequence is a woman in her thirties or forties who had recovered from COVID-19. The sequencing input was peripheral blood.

In nucleotides, the CDR3 is TGTGCCAGCAGTCAGCAAGAGACCCAGTACTTC. Amino acids: CASSQQETQYF. This chain links TRBV12-3 or TRBV12-4 with TRBJ2-5; D gene ambiguous. The length of the CDR3 is 11 residues. V gave up 5 bases and J gave up 2 bases, with 3 bases separating them.